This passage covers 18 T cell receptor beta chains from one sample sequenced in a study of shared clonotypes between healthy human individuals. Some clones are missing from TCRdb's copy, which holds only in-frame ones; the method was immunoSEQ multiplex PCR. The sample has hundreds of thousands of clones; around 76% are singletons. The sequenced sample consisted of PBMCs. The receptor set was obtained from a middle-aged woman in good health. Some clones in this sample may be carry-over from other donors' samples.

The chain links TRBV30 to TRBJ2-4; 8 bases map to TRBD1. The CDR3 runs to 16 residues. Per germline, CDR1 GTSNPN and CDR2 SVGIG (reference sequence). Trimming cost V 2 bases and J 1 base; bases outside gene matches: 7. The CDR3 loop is CAWSLRGRMAKNIQYF. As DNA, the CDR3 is TGTGCCTGGAGTCTCAGGGGGCGGATGGCCAAAAACATTCAGTACTTC. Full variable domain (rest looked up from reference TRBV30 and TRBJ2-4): SQTIHQWPATLVQPVGSPLSLECTVEGTSNPNLYWYRQAAGRGLQLLFYSVGIGQISSEVPQNLSASRPQDRQFILSSKKLLLSDSGFYLCAWSLRGRMAKNIQYFGAGTRLSVL.

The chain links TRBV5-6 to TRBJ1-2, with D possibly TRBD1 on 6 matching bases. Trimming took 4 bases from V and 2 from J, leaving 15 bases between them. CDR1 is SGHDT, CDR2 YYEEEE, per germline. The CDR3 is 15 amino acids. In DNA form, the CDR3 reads TGTGCCAGCAGCCGCGGAAGGGGGTACAACTATGGCTACACCTTC. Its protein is CASSRGRGYNYGYTF.

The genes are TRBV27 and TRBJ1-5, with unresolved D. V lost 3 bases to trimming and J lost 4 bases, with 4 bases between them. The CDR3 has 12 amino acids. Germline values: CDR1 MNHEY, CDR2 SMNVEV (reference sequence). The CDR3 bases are TGTGCCAGCAGTTTCTATAATCAGCCCCAGCATTTT. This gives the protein CASSFYNQPQHF.

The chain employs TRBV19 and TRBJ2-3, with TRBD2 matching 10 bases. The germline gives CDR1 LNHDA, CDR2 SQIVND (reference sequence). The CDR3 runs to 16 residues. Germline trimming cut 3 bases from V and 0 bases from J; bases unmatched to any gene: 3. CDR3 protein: CASSILAGASTDTQYF. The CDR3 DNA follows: TGTGCCAGTAGTATCCTAGCGGGAGCGAGCACAGATACGCAGTATTTT.

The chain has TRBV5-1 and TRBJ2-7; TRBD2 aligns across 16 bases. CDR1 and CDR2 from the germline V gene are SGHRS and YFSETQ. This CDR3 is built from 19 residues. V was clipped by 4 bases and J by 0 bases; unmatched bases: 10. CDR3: CASSPSPGLAGGSSYEQYF. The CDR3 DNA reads TGCGCCAGCAGCCCCTCCCCGGGACTAGCGGGAGGGAGCTCCTACGAGCAGTACTTC.

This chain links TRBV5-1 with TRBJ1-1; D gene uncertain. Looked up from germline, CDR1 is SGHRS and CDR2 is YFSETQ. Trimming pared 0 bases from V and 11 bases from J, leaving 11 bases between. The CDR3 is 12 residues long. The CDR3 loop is CASSLGAGVAFF. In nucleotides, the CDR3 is TGCGCCAGCAGCTTGGGTGCGGGCGTGGCTTTCTTT.

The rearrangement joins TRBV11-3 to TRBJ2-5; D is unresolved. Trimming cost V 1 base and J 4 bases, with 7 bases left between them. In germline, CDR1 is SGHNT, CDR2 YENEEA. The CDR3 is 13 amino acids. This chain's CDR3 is CASSLVWAETQYF. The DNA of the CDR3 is TGTGCCAGCAGCTTAGTGTGGGCAGAGACCCAGTACTTC.

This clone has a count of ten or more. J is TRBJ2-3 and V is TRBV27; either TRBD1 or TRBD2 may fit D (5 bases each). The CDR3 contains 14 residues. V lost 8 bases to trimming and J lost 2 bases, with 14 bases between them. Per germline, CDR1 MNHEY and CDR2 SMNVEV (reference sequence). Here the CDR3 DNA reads TGTGCCAGCTATAAAGGGACCGCCACAGATACGCAGTATTTT. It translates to CASYKGTATDTQYF.

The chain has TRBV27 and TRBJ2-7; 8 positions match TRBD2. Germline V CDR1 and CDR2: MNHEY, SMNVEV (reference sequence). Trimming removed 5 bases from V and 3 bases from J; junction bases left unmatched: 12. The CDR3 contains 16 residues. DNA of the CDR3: TGTGCCAGCAGTCCGGGCGGGAGGCGGGGACTCTACGAGCAGTACTTC. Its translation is CASSPGGRRGLYEQYF.

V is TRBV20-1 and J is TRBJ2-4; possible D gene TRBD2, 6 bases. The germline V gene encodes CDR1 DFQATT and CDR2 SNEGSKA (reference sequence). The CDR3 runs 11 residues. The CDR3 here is CATGGENIQYF. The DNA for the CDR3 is TGCGCTACCGGAGGGGAAAACATTCAGTACTTC.

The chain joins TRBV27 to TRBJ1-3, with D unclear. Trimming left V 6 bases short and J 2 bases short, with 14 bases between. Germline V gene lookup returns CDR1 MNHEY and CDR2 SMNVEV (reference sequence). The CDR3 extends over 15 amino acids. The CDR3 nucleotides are TGTGCCAGCAGGCTGGGATATGCCACTGGAAACACCATATATTTT. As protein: CASRLGYATGNTIYF.

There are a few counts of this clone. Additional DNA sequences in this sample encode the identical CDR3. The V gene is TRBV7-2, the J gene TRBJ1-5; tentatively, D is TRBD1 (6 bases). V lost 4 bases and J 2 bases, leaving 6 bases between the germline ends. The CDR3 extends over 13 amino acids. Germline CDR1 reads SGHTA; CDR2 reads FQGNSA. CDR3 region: CASSYRGNQPQHF. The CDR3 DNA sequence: TGTGCCAGCAGCTACAGGGGCAATCAGCCCCAGCATTTT.

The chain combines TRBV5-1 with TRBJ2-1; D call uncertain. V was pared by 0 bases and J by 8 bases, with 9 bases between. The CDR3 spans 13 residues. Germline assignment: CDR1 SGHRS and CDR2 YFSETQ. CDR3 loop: CASSLELSDEQFF. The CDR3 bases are TGCGCCAGCAGCTTGGAGCTGTCTGATGAGCAGTTCTTC.

Here the CDR3 DNA reads TGTGCCAGCAGTAGAGGGGGGAATTCCTACAATGAGCAGTTCTTC. Protein product: CASSRGGNSYNEQFF. The chain links TRBV6-1 to TRBJ2-1; D might be TRBD1 or TRBD2, each matching 6 bases. The germline CDR1 and CDR2 sequences are MNHNS and SASEGT. This CDR3 spans 15 amino acids. Trimming removed 5 bases from V and 1 base from J, with 12 bases in between.

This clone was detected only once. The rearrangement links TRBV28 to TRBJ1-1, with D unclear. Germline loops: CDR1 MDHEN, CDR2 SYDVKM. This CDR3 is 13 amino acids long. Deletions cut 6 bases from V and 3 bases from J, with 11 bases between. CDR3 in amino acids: CASRPQKYTEAFF. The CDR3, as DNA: TGTGCCAGCAGACCTCAGAAGTACACTGAAGCTTTCTTT.

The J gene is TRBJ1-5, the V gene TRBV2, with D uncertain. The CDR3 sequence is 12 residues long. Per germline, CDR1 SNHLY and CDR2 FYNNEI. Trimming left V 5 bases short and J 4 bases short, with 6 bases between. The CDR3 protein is CASSNTNQPQHF. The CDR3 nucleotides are TGTGCCAGCAGTAATACTAATCAGCCCCAGCATTTT.

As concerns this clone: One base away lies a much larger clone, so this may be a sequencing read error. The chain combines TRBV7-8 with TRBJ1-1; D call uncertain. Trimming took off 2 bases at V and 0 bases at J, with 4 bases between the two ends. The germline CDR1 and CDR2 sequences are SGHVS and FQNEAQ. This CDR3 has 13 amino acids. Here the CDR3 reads CASSLQVNTEAFF. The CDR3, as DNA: TGTGCCAGCAGCTTACAGGTGAACACTGAAGCTTTCTTT.

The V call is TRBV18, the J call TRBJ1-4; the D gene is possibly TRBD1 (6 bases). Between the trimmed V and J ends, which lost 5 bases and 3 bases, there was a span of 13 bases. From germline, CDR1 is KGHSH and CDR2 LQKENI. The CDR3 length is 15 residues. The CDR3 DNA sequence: TGTGCCAGCTCATACTACAGGGACTCTAATGAAAAACTGTTTTTT. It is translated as CASSYYRDSNEKLFF.